This note documents a single TCR beta chain sequence. These data originate in a study of blood T cell repertoires in COVID-19. Looking at the study overall: Researchers got acute and convalescent COVID-19 samples from the United States, Italy and Spain. PBMCs, B-cell-depleted T cells, or T cells provided the cDNA or gDNA that made up the material.

Original analysis: Amplification with reference gene primers provided the estimates of nucleated cell counts. Repertoires were generated with immunoSEQ multiplex PCR, while TCRdb's copy carries only in-frame clones and drops some. V and J calls and clone size are as listed in that table; D and trimming were resolved from the DNA. The repertoire has fewer than 150,000 clones, approximately 83% of them found once; the top ten carry around 17%. The V end lost 4 bases, the J end lost 3 bases, and 14 bases lay between the germline ends. The CDR3 consists of 14 residues. The V gene's germline CDR1 is SGHNT and CDR2 YYREEE (reference sequence).

This TCR derives from a woman aged 45-60 years who had recovered from COVID-19. Sample: peripheral blood. V is TRBV5-4 and J is TRBJ2-7; D is possibly TRBD1 (6 bases). The CDR3 loop is CASSLNRAGYEQYF. Written as DNA, the CDR3 is TGTGCCAGCAGCCTCAACAGGGCGGGCTACGAGCAGTACTTC. The variable domain in full, with the rest retrieved from reference TRBV5-4 and TRBJ2-7, is ETGVTQSPTHLIKTRGQQVTLRCSSQSGHNTVSWYQQALGQGPQFIFQYYREEENGRGNFPPRFSGLQFPNYSSELNVNALELDDSALYLCASSLNRAGYEQYFGPGTRLTVT.